Listed here are 5 T cell receptor beta chains from one sample, sequenced in a study of control samples from healthy donors and cancer patients. Profiled with immunoSEQ multiplex PCR; TCRdb holds only in-frame clones, not every one. The sample carries around 190,000 clones, 90% to 95% recorded once. Sequences were obtained from blood. The receptors stem from a young man in good health.

V and J are TRBV19 and TRBJ1-1; D may be TRBD1 (6 bases). Germline V gene sequence: CDR1 LNHDA, CDR2 SQIVND (reference sequence). Trimming shortened V by 6 bases and J by 4 bases, and 9 bases separated the two germline ends. This CDR3 spans 12 amino acids. CDR3 sequence reads: CASSTGTTEAFF. The CDR3 DNA reads as TGTGCCAGTAGCACAGGGACCACTGAAGCTTTCTTT.

The chain employs TRBV24-1 and TRBJ1-4; 8 nucleotides agree with TRBD1. Losses at the gene ends were 4 bases for V and 7 bases for J; bases not matched to a gene: 7. The CDR3 has 15 residues. Per the germline V gene, CDR1 is KGHDR and CDR2 is SFDVKD. The CDR3 coding sequence is TGTGCCACCAGTGACCCTGGGACAGGTGCTGAAAAACTGTTTTTT. As protein: CATSDPGTGAEKLFF.

The V and J genes are TRBV7-9 and TRBJ2-7; 7 bases align to TRBD2. The CDR3 consists of 15 residues. The J segment lost 6 bases and the V segment lost 5 bases, leaving 13 bases of the junction unmatched. The germline V gene has CDR1 SEHNR and CDR2 FQNEAQ (reference sequence). In DNA, the CDR3 is TGTGCCAGCAGCCCGTCTGGGAGGGCCCCCGGCGAGCAGTACTTC. Amino acid sequence: CASSPSGRAPGEQYF. The whole variable domain, remainder taken from reference TRBV7-9 and TRBJ2-7, is DTGVSQNPRHKITKRGQNVTFRCDPISEHNRLYWYRQTLGQGPEFLTYFQNEAQLEKSRLLSDRFSAERPKGSFSTLEIQRTEQGDSAMYLCASSPSGRAPGEQYFGPGTRLTVT.

The rearrangement links TRBV3-1 (or the pseudogene TRBV3-2) to TRBJ1-4; no definite D call. CDR1 and CDR2 from the germline V gene are LGHDT and YNNKEL (reference sequence). Trimming took off 1 base at V and 3 bases at J, with 12 bases between the two ends. The CDR3 has 16 amino acids. CDR3 sequence reads: CASSQARFRANEKLFF. In nucleotides, the CDR3 is TGTGCCAGCAGCCAAGCCCGATTCCGTGCTAATGAAAAACTGTTTTTT.

The chain couples TRBV5-4 to TRBJ2-7; the match to TRBD1 covers 8 bases. CDR1 and CDR2 from the germline V gene are SGHNT and YYREEE (reference sequence). CDR3 length: 13 residues. Germline trimming cut 4 bases from V and 5 bases from J; bases unmatched to any gene: 5. Written as DNA, the CDR3 is TGTGCCAGCAGCAGGACAGGGTTCGACGAGCAGTACTTC. As protein: CASSRTGFDEQYF.